The TCR beta chain described here comes from a study of T-cell memory formation after mild COVID-19 (dated by TCRdb to 2020 to 2022). General notes on the study: TCR sequence clusters from the two donors were found to be largely donor specific. Longitudinal TCRalpha and TCRbeta repertoire sequencing tracked T-cell clones expanding and contracting after mild COVID-19 in two donors. The cohort was made up of two young adult volunteers, one female and one male, who were previously healthy.

As to this clonotype: Its antigen target is currently unknown. No quality values exist for individual bases; no much larger clone is one base distant.

Sequencing relied on an Illumina NovaSeq 6000. cDNA libraries for TCRalpha and TCRbeta were prepared by 5'RACE using constant-segment primers, with sample barcodes and unique molecular identifiers added. Trizol reagent was used to extract RNA from every sample. Library amplification was performed in two PCR steps, and a second sample barcode and Illumina TruSeq adapters were introduced in the second step. Sequencing of the libraries was done on an Illumina NovaSeq, producing 2 x 150 bp paired-end reads. On the authors' methods: Demultiplexing of reads and collapsing into UMI-guided consensus sequences were performed with migec v1.2.7. Using mixcr v2.1.11, UMI consensuses were aligned to TRA and TRB V and J templates and then assembled into clonotypes. A clonotype was counted as expanded or contracted only if both edgeR and NoisET called the change significant, with noise models trained on biological replicates. For edgeR calls, the thresholds were a false discovery rate-adjusted p below 0.01 and a log2 fold-change of 1. As an exploratory analysis of dynamics, PCA with hierarchical clustering was applied to max-normalized trajectories of the 1000 most abundant clonotypes. Separately sequenced CD4+ and CD8+ repertoires were used to assign the CD4 or CD8 phenotype of responding clones. Using fastp trimming at Q25 and MiXCR clonotype assembly, TCRdb reanalyzed the public sequencing data and kept in-frame beta chains. Each CDR3 protein gets just one entry, which takes the most common genes and DNA from the rows behind it. The V and J calls shown here were made by TCRdb, not taken from the authors' results. This sample has around 450,000 distinct CDR3 sequences in its table, and approximately 24% of those were observed once. The top ten constitute roughly 8.7% of the sample.

PBMCs were isolated by Ficoll-Paque density gradient centrifugation. Overall study results and their limits: The study covered only two mild cases, and larger cohorts including severe cases with pre-infection samples were considered necessary. Whether the second-wave clones peaking on day 37 were SARS-CoV-2 specific was not confirmed. Contracting CD4+ clones were located mainly in the CM and EM memory subsets, whereas CD8+ clones were found to be enriched in EMRA. Balanced CD4/CD8 phenotypes were observed for clones contracting from day 15 to 85, whereas a bias towards CD4+ was observed for a second wave of clones expanding from day 15 to 37. Some responding clones were detected in pre-infection memory, suggesting pre-existing cross-reactive memory T cells joined the SARS-CoV-2 response.

As encoded in the germline V gene (reference sequence), CDR1 is SEHNR while CDR2 is FQNEAQ. A distance of 9 bases separates the germline ends of V and J, which lose 8 bases and 6 bases respectively. Inclusive of the bounding cysteine and phenylalanine, the CDR3 is 11 residues long. Only the CDR3 DNA is retained, 33 bases long and in frame from the first base. This TCR was recovered from an adult woman who had mild COVID-19 (a few samples of this study predate the infection). The sample titles of this study are shuffled in the database, so cell type and time point are left out; the donor was told from shared clones. The sample comprised PBMCs or a T cell subset sorted from them (not recorded which). This sequence uses TRBV7-9 and TRBJ2-3; no D gene is confidently identified. The CDR3 region has the sequence CASERADTQYF. The DNA sequence reads TGTGCCAGCGAACGGGCGGATACGCAGTATTTT.